Below are 30 T cell receptor beta chains sequenced from a single sample in a study of T cell responses to AZD1222 COVID-19 vaccine. The data were produced by immunoSEQ multiplex PCR, yet TCRdb's version contains in-frame clones alone and is incomplete. The sample holds roughly 130,000 clones, around 94% seen once. This specimen was peripheral blood, taken on day 0 of AZD1222 vaccination. These receptors came from an adult in good health.

The table lists this clone with a count of one. The chain is built from TRBV4-3 and TRBJ1-1, with a tentative D call TRBD1 (6 bases). Germline V gene data show CDR1 as LGHNA and CDR2 as YSLEER. V gave up 4 bases and J gave up 5 bases, with 14 bases separating them. This CDR3 is 14 amino acids long. This CDR3 is CASSRRTEGTEAFF. CDR3 DNA sequence: TGCGCCAGCAGCCGAAGGACAGAGGGGACTGAAGCTTTCTTT.

V gene TRBV11-2 combines with J gene TRBJ1-6; D ambiguous. V gave up 10 bases and J gave up 7 bases, with 17 bases separating them. The CDR3 has 14 amino acids. Germline V gene lookup returns CDR1 SGHAT and CDR2 FQNNGV. The CDR3: CATKENGRNSPLHF. The CDR3 nucleotides are TGTGCCACCAAAGAAAACGGAAGAAATTCACCCCTCCACTTT.

The rearrangement links TRBV18 to TRBJ1-1, with 9 bases that match TRBD1. Germline V CDR1 and CDR2: KGHSH, LQKENI. After removal of 3 bases from V and 3 bases from J, the junction contained 11 bases not matched to a gene. The CDR3 runs to 17 residues. The CDR3 sequence: CASSPVEQGASYTEAFF. CDR3 bases: TGTGCCAGCTCACCGGTGGAACAGGGGGCATCTTACACTGAAGCTTTCTTT.

This clone was seen just once. V usage is TRBV7-8 and J usage is TRBJ2-7; 14 nucleotides line up with TRBD2. Germline assignment: CDR1 SGHVS and CDR2 FQNEAQ. Germline trimming cut 5 bases from V and 3 bases from J; bases unmatched to any gene: 3. The CDR3 is 15 residues long. The CDR3 loop is CASSRTSGGNYEQYF. The CDR3 nucleotides read TGTGCCAGCAGCCGGACTAGCGGGGGGAACTACGAGCAGTACTTC.

This chain joins TRBV4-3 and TRBJ2-1; TRBD2 matches at 12 bases. Germline trimming cut 0 bases from V and 4 bases from J; bases unmatched to any gene: 7. CDR3 size: 18 residues. Germline V gene sequence: CDR1 LGHNA, CDR2 YSLEER. The CDR3 DNA follows: TGCGCCAGCAGCCAAGATCAGGCTAGCGGGAGGGCATACAATGAGCAGTTCTTC. It encodes CASSQDQASGRAYNEQFF.

The V and J genes are TRBV4-3 and TRBJ1-1; D is uncertain. Germline V CDR1 and CDR2: LGHNA, YSLEER. The CDR3 loop spans 14 amino acids. V lost 0 bases to trimming and J lost 4 bases, with 9 bases between them. CDR3 protein: CASSQDLRGTEAFF. The CDR3 DNA reads TGCGCCAGCAGCCAAGATTTACGGGGCACTGAAGCTTTCTTT.

The rearrangement joins TRBV6-5 to TRBJ1-2; 7 bases are a match to TRBD1. Per germline, CDR1 MNHEY and CDR2 SVGAGI. The CDR3 is 12 amino acids. V gave up 8 bases and J gave up 6 bases; unmatched junction bases: 6. The CDR3 DNA reads TGTGCCAGCTTTGGGCAGGGGGATGGCTACACCTTC. It specifies CASFGQGDGYTF.

This sequence joins TRBV5-1 and TRBJ2-3; D is possibly TRBD2 (5 bases). Germline V CDR1 and CDR2: SGHRS, YFSETQ. V was pared by 0 bases and J by 0 bases, with 11 bases between. This CDR3 has 16 residues. As DNA, the CDR3 is TGCGCCAGCAGCTTGGGAGGGCCCCTAAGCACAGATACGCAGTATTTT. This translates into CASSLGGPLSTDTQYF.

This clone was observed once. The chain uses TRBV7-9 and TRBJ2-3; D possibly corresponds to TRBD1 (5 bases). This CDR3 region has 15 residues. The V end lost 5 bases, the J end lost 3 bases, and 15 bases lay between the germline ends. Germline-derived CDR1 and CDR2 are SEHNR and FQNEAQ (reference sequence). CDR3 amino acids: CASSPRRVGTDTQYF. The CDR3 region has the DNA TGTGCCAGCAGCCCGCGCAGGGTTGGAACAGATACGCAGTATTTT.

V gene TRBV7-9 combines with J gene TRBJ2-7; D gene uncertain. Per the germline V gene, CDR1 is SEHNR and CDR2 is FQNEAQ (reference sequence). The CDR3 contains 12 residues. Trimming left V 1 base short and J 0 bases short, with 1 base between. The CDR3 region has the DNA TGTGCCAGCAGCTTAGTCTCCTACGAGCAGTACTTC. Amino acids: CASSLVSYEQYF.

The rearrangement links TRBV5-1 to TRBJ2-7, with a weak D call TRBD1 (5 bases). Germline V gives CDR1 SGHRS, CDR2 YFSETQ. Trimming shortened V by 4 bases and J by 4 bases, and 12 bases separated the two germline ends. The CDR3 length is 13 residues. The CDR3 bases are TGCGCCAGCAGCACGCAGACAGATTACGAGCAGTACTTC. Its translation is CASSTQTDYEQYF.

This chain uses TRBV6-5 with TRBJ1-5; 8 bases line up with TRBD1. The CDR3 contains 15 residues. J gave up 3 bases and V 5 bases, and 6 bases lay outside the gene matches. CDR1 and CDR2 from the germline V gene are MNHEY and SVGAGI. CDR3 bases: TGTGCCAGCAGTCCCGGGACAGGTCACAATCAGCCCCAGCATTTT. Protein product: CASSPGTGHNQPQHF.

This chain links TRBV27 with TRBJ2-1, with 13 bases identical to TRBD2. J gave up 7 bases and V 5 bases, and 5 bases lay outside the gene matches. The CDR3 is made up of 15 amino acids. Germline V CDR1 and CDR2: MNHEY, SMNVEV (reference sequence). CDR3 region: CASSLRTSGSNEQFF. CDR3 sequence (DNA): TGTGCCAGCAGTCTCCGGACTAGCGGGAGTAATGAGCAGTTCTTC.

The chain couples TRBV6-5 to TRBJ1-2; D is uncertain. Trimming removed 4 bases from V and 2 bases from J, with 8 bases in between. CDR3 length: 13 amino acids. Germline V gene data show CDR1 as MNHEY and CDR2 as SVGAGI. The CDR3, as DNA: TGTGCCAGCAGTTGGGAGGGAAACTATGGCTACACCTTC. It codes for CASSWEGNYGYTF.

The chain has TRBV7-2 and TRBJ2-1, with 8 bases that match TRBD2. Germline lookup yields CDR1 SGHTA and CDR2 FQGNSA. V lost 4 bases and J lost 10; bases outside the gene matches: 6. This CDR3 contains 13 residues. CDR3 nucleotide sequence: TGTGCCAGCAGCTCTAGGACTAGCACCGAGCAGTTCTTC. This sequence encodes CASSSRTSTEQFF.

This chain uses TRBV19 with TRBJ1-5; 7 bases are shared with TRBD1. CDR3 length equals 18 residues. Looked up from germline, CDR1 is LNHDA and CDR2 is SQIVND (reference sequence). Germline trimming cut 7 bases from V and 2 bases from J; bases unmatched to any gene: 17. The CDR3 DNA follows: TGTGCCAGTACCCCATCAGCAGGGGGTAAGGGGGGCAATCAGCCCCAGCATTTT. Amino acid sequence: CASTPSAGGKGGNQPQHF.

The chain recombines TRBV27 with TRBJ2-2; D not certain. CDR3 size: 15 residues. The V gene lost 3 bases and the J gene lost 5 bases, with 13 bases spanning the gap. Germline V gene data show CDR1 as MNHEY and CDR2 as SMNVEV (reference sequence). The CDR3 DNA follows: TGTGCCAGCAGTTTCTCAGCCCGTGGGACCGGGGAGCTGTTTTTT. Its translation: CASSFSARGTGELFF.

The V and J genes are TRBV5-1 and TRBJ2-7, with 9 bases matching TRBD1. The CDR3 runs to 14 residues. V lost 3 bases and J lost 6; bases outside the gene matches: 7. CDR1 is SGHRS, CDR2 YFSETQ, per germline. CDR3 sequence reads: CASSWGGQGGEQYF. The CDR3 DNA follows: TGCGCCAGCAGCTGGGGGGGACAGGGCGGCGAGCAGTACTTC. Supplemented by reference TRBV5-1 and TRBJ2-7, the full variable domain reads KAGVTQTPRYLIKTRGQQVTLSCSPISGHRSVSWYQQTPGQGLQFLFEYFSETQRNKGNFPGRFSGRQFSNSRSEMNVSTLELGDSALYLCASSWGGQGGEQYFGPGTRLTVT.

V and J are TRBV3-1 (or the pseudogene TRBV3-2) and TRBJ1-1; 7 bases agree with TRBD1. Per the germline V gene, CDR1 is LGHDT and CDR2 is YNNKEL (reference sequence). Trimming cost V 3 bases and J 1 base; bases outside gene matches: 5. This CDR3 is built from 15 residues. The CDR3 DNA sequence: TGTGCCAGCAGCCACCTGGGACAGTCGAACACTGAAGCTTTCTTT. Encoded protein: CASSHLGQSNTEAFF.

The chain combines TRBV29-1 with TRBJ2-1; TRBD1 might be the D (7 bases). CDR1 is SQVTM, CDR2 ANQGSEA, per germline. The CDR3 extends over 15 amino acids. Between the trimmed V and J ends, which lost 7 bases and 4 bases, there was a span of 20 bases. This CDR3 reads CSAPGGLANYNEQFF. The CDR3 DNA reads as TGCAGCGCCCCAGGGGGGCTAGCGAATTACAATGAGCAGTTCTTC.

This clone has just one count. The chain recombines TRBV7-6 with TRBJ2-5; 14 positions agree with TRBD2. In germline, CDR1 is SGHVS, CDR2 FNYEAQ. Germline trimming cut 2 bases from V and 4 bases from J; bases unmatched to any gene: 3. CDR3 length: 16 residues. The CDR3 reads CASSLRGLAGAETQYF. The DNA of the CDR3 is TGTGCCAGCAGCTTAAGGGGACTAGCGGGAGCAGAGACCCAGTACTTC. The full variable domain, in which reference TRBV7-6 and TRBJ2-5 provide the parts outside the CDR3, is GAGVSQSPRYKVTKRGQDVALRCDPISGHVSLYWYRQALGQGPEFLTYFNYEAQQDKSGLPNDRFSAERPEGSISTLTIQRTEQRDSAMYRCASSLRGLAGAETQYFGPGTRLLVL.

The V gene is TRBV18, the J gene TRBJ1-4; unclear D gene. Germline loops: CDR1 KGHSH, CDR2 LQKENI. The CDR3 loop spans 17 amino acids. V was clipped by 3 bases and J by 0 bases, with 14 bases between them. CDR3 nucleotides: TGTGCCAGCTCACCGGAGGGAGCCTATGCAACTAATGAAAAACTGTTTTTT. Protein sequence: CASSPEGAYATNEKLFF.

This chain connects TRBV4-1 to TRBJ2-1; D not certain. CDR3 length: 12 amino acids. V lost 3 bases and J lost 12, with 12 bases in between. Germline V gene sequence: CDR1 MGHRA, CDR2 YSYEKL. In nucleotides, the CDR3 is TGCGCCAGCAGCCAGCTAGGTTTCGGGCAGTTCTTC. Amino acid sequence: CASSQLGFGQFF.

This rearrangement joins TRBV2 to TRBJ1-1; possible D gene TRBD1, 5 bases. Germline CDR1 is SNHLY and CDR2 is FYNNEI. This CDR3 is 13 amino acids long. V was trimmed by 6 bases and J by 0 bases, leaving 8 bases between them. The CDR3 region has the DNA TGTGCCAGCAGGGGGGAAATGAACACTGAAGCTTTCTTT. It is translated as CASRGEMNTEAFF. The full variable domain, completed using reference TRBV2 and TRBJ1-1, is EPEVTQTPSHQVTQMGQEVILRCVPISNHLYFYWYRQILGQKVEFLVSFYNNEISEKSEIFDDQFSVERPDGSNFTLKIRSTKLEDSAMYFCASRGEMNTEAFFGQGTRLTVV.

This chain uses TRBV3-1 (or the pseudogene TRBV3-2) with TRBJ2-1, with a weak D call TRBD2 (5 bases). CDR1 and CDR2 from the germline V gene are LGHDT and YNNKEL (reference sequence). V was cut by 0 bases and J by 2 bases, with 8 bases left in between. This CDR3 contains 15 residues. The CDR3 DNA reads TGTGCCAGCAGCCAAGACTCCGGGGCCTACAATGAGCAGTTCTTC. This encodes CASSQDSGAYNEQFF.

This chain links TRBV18 with TRBJ1-1, with a weak D call TRBD1 (5 bases). Trimming took off 4 bases at V and 3 bases at J, with 9 bases between the two ends. Per the germline V gene, CDR1 is KGHSH and CDR2 is LQKENI. The length of the CDR3 is 13 residues. For the CDR3, the DNA is TGTGCCAGCTCACAAAACAGGTACACTGAAGCTTTCTTT. This gives the protein CASSQNRYTEAFF.

The gene calls are TRBV27 and TRBJ2-7; 9 nucleotides align to TRBD1. CDR1 MNHEY and CDR2 SMNVEV come from the germline V gene (reference sequence). V trimming: 4 bases; J trimming: 3 bases; junction bases outside the gene matches: 4. This CDR3 contains 14 residues. The CDR3 sequence is CASSWGQGDYEQYF. The CDR3 nucleotides are TGTGCCAGCAGTTGGGGACAGGGAGACTACGAGCAGTACTTC.

The CDR3 spells CASSLPQGDQPQHF. The CDR3 DNA reads as TGCGCCAGCAGCTTGCCCCAGGGGGATCAGCCCCAGCATTTT. This chain joins TRBV5-1 and TRBJ1-5; 7 positions match TRBD1. There are 14 residues in the CDR3. Germline lookup yields CDR1 SGHRS and CDR2 YFSETQ. Trimming cost V 1 base and J 5 bases; bases outside gene matches: 3.

V usage is TRBV3-1 (or the pseudogene TRBV3-2) and J usage is TRBJ2-7; no firm D call. This CDR3 has 13 residues. The V gene lost 1 base and the J gene lost 5 bases, with 9 bases spanning the gap. CDR1 LGHDT and CDR2 YNNKEL come from the germline V gene (reference sequence). The CDR3, as DNA: TGTGCCAGCAGCCAAGGAGCAGGCCACGAGCAGTACTTC. Translated, it gives CASSQGAGHEQYF.

The chain carries TRBV30 and TRBJ2-7, with D perhaps matching TRBD2 (6 bases). The V gene lost 2 bases and the J gene lost 4 bases, with 15 bases spanning the gap. Germline loops: CDR1 GTSNPN, CDR2 SVGIG (reference sequence). The CDR3 extends over 14 amino acids. As DNA, the CDR3 is TGTGCCTGGAGTAGTAGCGGCTCTATTTACGAGCAGTACTTC. Translated: CAWSSSGSIYEQYF.